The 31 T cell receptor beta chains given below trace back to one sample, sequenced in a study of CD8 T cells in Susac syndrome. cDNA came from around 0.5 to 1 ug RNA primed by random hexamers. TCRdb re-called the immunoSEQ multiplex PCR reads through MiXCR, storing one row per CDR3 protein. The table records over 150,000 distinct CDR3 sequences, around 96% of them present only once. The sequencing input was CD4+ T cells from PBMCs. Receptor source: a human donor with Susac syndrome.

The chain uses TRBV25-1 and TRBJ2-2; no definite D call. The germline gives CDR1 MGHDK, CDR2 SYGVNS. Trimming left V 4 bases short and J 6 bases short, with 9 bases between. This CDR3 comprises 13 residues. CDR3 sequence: CASSVRKAGELFF. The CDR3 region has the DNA TGTGCCAGCAGTGTGAGAAAGGCCGGGGAGCTGTTTTTT.

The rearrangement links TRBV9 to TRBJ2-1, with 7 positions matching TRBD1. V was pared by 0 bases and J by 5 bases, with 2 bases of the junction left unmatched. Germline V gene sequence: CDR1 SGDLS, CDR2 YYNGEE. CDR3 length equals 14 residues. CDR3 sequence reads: CASSVGQGDNEQFF. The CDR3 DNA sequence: TGTGCCAGCAGCGTAGGACAGGGAGACAATGAGCAGTTCTTC. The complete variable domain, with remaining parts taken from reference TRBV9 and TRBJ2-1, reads DSGVTQTPKHLITATGQRVTLRCSPRSGDLSVYWYQQSLDQGLQFLIQYYNGEERAKGNILERFSAQQFPDLHSELNLSSLELGDSALYFCASSVGQGDNEQFFGPGTRLTVL.

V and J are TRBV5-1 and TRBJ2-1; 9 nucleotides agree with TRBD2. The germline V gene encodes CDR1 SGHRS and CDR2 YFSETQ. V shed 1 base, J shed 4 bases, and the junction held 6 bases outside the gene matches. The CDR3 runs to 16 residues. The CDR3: CASSLRASGEYNEQFF. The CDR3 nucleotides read TGCGCCAGCAGCTTGAGGGCTAGCGGGGAGTACAATGAGCAGTTCTTC.

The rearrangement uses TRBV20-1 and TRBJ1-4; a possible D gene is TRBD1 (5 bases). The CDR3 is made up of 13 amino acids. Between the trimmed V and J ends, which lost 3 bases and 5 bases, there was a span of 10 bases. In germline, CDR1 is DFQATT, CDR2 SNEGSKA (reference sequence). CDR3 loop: CSARDTANEKLFF. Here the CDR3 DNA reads TGCAGTGCTAGGGACACGGCCAATGAAAAACTGTTTTTT.

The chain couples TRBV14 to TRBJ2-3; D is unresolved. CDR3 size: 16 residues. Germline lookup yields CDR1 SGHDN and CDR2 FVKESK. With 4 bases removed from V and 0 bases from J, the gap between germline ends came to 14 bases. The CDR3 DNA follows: TGTGCCAGCAGCCCGGCCCTGCAGCCTAGCACAGATACGCAGTATTTT. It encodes CASSPALQPSTDTQYF.

DNA of the CDR3: TGTGCCAGCAGCCAAGGGCAGAGAAGCAATCAGCCCCAGCATTTT. Amino acid sequence: CASSQGQRSNQPQHF. V gene TRBV3-1 combines with J gene TRBJ1-5; the D is unclear. The CDR3 is 15 amino acids. Trimming took off 1 base at V and 1 base at J, with 8 bases between the two ends. Looked up from germline, CDR1 is LGHDT and CDR2 is YNNKEL (reference sequence).

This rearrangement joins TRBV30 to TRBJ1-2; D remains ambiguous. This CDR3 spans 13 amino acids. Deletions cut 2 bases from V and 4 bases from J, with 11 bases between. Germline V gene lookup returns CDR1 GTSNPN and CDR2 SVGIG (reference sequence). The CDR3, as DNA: TGTGCCTGGAGTAAAGGGAGCGGCTATGGCTACACCTTC. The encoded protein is CAWSKGSGYGYTF.

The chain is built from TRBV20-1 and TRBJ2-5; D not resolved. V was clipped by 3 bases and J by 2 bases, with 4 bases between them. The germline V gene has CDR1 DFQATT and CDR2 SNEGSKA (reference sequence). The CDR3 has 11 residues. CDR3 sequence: CSARNQETQYF. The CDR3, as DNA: TGCAGTGCTAGGAATCAAGAGACCCAGTACTTC.

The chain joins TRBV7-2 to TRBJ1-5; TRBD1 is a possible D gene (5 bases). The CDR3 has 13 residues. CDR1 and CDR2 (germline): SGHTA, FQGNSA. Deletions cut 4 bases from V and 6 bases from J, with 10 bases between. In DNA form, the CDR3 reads TGTGCCAGCAGCTCTACCAGGGCTCAGCCCCAGCATTTT. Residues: CASSSTRAQPQHF.

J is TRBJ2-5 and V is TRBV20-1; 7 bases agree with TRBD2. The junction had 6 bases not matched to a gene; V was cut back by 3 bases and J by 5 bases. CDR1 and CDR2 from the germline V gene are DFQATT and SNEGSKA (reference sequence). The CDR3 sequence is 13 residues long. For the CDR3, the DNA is TGCAGTGCTAGTCAAGCGGGGACGGAGACCCAGTACTTC. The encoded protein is CSASQAGTETQYF.

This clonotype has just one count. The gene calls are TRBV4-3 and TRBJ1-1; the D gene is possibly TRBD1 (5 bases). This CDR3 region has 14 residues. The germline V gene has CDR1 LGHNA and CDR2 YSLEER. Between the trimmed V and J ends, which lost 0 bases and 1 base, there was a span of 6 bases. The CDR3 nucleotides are TGCGCCAGCAGCCAAGAAGACAGGAACACTGAAGCTTTCTTT. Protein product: CASSQEDRNTEAFF.

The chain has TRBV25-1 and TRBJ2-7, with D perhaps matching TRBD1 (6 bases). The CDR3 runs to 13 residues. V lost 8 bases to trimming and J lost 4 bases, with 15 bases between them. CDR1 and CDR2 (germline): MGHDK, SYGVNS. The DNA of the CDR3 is TGTGCCAGCTCTGTTACAGGGCTTTACGAGCAGTACTTC. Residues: CASSVTGLYEQYF.

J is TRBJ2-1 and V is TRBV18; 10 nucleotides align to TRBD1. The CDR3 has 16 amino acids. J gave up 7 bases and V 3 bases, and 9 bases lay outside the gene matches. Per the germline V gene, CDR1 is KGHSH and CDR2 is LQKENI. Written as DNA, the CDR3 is TGTGCCAGCTCACCGTTGGGGACAGGGGTATGGAATGAGCAGTTCTTC. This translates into CASSPLGTGVWNEQFF.

CDR3 amino acids: CASSPPGIRGTQYF. The CDR3 coding sequence is TGTGCCAGCAGCCCCCCCGGCATCCGAGGGACCCAGTACTTC. The J gene is TRBJ2-5, the V gene TRBV7-8; unclear D gene. V lost 5 bases and J 7 bases, leaving 17 bases between the germline ends. The CDR3 runs 14 residues. Germline assignment: CDR1 SGHVS and CDR2 FQNEAQ.

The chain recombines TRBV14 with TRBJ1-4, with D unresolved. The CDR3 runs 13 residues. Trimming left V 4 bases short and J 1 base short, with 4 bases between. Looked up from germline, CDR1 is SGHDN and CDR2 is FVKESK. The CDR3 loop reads CASSRGTNEKLFF. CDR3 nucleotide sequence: TGTGCCAGCAGCCGGGGAACTAATGAAAAACTGTTTTTT. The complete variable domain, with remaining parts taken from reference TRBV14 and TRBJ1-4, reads EAGVTQFPSHSVIEKGQTVTLRCDPISGHDNLYWYRRVMGKEIKFLLHFVKESKQDESGMPNNRFLAERTGGTYSTLKVQPAELEDSGVYFCASSRGTNEKLFFGSGTQLSVL.

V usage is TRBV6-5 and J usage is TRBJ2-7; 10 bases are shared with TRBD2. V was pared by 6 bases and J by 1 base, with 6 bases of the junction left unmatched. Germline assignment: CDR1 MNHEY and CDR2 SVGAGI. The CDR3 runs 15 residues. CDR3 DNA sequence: TGTGCCAGCAGCATAACTAGCGGGGTTTCCTACGAGCAGTACTTC. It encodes CASSITSGVSYEQYF.

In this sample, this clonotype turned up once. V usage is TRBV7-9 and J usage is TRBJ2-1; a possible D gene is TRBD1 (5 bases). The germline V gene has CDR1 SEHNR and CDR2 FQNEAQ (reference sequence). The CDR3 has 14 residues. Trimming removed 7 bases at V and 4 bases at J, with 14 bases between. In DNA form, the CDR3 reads TGTGCCAGCACCCTAGGGGCCGTTTACAATGAGCAGTTCTTC. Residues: CASTLGAVYNEQFF.

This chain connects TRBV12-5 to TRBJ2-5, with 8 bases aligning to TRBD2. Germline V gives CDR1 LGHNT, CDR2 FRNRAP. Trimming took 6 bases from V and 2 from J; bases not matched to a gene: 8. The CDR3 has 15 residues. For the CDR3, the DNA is TGTGCTAGTGGCTCGAGCGGGGGCTATCAAGAGACCCAGTACTTC. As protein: CASGSSGGYQETQYF.

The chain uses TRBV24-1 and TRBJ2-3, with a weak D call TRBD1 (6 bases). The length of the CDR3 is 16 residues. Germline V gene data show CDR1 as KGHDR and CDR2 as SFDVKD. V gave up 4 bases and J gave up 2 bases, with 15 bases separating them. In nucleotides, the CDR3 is TGTGCCACCAGTGACTCTCACGGACAGTTCACAGATACGCAGTATTTT. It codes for CATSDSHGQFTDTQYF.

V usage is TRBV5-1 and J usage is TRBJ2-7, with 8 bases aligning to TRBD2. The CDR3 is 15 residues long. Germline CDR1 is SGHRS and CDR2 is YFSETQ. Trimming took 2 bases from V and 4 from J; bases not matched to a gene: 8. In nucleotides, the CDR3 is TGCGCCAGCAGCTTTTCCAGCGGGGGAGGATACGAGCAGTACGTC. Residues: CASSFSSGGGYEQYV.

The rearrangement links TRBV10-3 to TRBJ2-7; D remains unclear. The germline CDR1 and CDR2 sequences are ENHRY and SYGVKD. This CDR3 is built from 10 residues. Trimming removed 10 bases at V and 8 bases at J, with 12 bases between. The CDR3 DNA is TGTGCCACTGGAGACGGCAAGCAGTACTTC. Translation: CATGDGKQYF.

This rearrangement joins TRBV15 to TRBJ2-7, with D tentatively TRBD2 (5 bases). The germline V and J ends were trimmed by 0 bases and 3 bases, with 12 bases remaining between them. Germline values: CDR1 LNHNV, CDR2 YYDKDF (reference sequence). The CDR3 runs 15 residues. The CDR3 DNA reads TGTGCCACCAGCAGAGATAGCACCGGGGTCTACGAGCAGTACTTC. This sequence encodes CATSRDSTGVYEQYF.

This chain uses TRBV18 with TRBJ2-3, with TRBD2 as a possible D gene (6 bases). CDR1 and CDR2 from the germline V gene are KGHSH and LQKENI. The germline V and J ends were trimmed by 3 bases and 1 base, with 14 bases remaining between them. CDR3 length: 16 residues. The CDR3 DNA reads TGTGCCAGCTCACCCCCGGGACTTTTTGGCACAGATACGCAGTATTTT. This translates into CASSPPGLFGTDTQYF.

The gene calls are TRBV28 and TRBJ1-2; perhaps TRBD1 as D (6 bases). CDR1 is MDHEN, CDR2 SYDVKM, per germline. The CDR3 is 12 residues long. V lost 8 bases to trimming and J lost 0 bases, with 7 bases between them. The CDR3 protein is CASGQTNYGYTF. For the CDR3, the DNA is TGTGCCAGCGGACAGACTAACTATGGCTACACCTTC.

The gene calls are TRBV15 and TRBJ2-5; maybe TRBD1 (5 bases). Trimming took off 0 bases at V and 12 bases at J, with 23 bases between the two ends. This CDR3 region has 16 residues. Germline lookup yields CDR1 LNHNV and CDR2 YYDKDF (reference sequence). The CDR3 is CATSRDGPPNKGAEYF. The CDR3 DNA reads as TGTGCCACCAGCAGAGATGGGCCCCCTAACAAAGGGGCCGAGTACTTC.

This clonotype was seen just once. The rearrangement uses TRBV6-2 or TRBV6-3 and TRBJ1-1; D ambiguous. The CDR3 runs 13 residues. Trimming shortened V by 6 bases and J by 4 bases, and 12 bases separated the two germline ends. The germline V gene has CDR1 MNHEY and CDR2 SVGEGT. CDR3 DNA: TGTGCCAGCAGCACCCCCCTACCCACTGAAGCTTTCTTT. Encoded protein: CASSTPLPTEAFF.

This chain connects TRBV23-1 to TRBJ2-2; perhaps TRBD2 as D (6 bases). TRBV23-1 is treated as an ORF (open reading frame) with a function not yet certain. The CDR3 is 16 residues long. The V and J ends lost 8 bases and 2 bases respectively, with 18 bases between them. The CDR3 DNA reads TGCGCCAGCCGACCCCTTGGGGGGACTAACACCGGGGAGCTGTTTTTT. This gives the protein CASRPLGGTNTGELFF.

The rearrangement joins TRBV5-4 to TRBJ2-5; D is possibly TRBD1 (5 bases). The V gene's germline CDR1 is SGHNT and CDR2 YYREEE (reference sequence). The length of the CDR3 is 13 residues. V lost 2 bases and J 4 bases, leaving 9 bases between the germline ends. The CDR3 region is CASSFQGTETQYF. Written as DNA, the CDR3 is TGTGCCAGCAGCTTTCAGGGTACAGAGACCCAGTACTTC.

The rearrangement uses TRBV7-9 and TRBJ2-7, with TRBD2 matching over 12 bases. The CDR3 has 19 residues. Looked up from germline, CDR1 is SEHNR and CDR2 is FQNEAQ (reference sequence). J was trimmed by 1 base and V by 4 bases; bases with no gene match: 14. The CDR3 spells CASSYPGLAGGRSSYEQYF. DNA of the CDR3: TGTGCCAGCAGCTATCCGGGACTAGCGGGTGGACGATCATCCTACGAGCAGTACTTC.

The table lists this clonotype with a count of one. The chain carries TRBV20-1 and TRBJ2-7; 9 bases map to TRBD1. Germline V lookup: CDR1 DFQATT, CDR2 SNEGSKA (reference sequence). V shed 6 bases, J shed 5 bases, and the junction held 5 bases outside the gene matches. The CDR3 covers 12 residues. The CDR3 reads CSATTGGDEQYV. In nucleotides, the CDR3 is TGCAGTGCGACGACAGGGGGTGACGAGCAGTACGTC.

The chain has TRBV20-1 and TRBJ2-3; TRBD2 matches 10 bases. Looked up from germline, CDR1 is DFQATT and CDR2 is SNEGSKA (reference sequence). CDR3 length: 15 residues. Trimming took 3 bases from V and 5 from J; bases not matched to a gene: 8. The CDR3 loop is CSASILAGAKDTQYF. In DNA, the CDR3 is TGCAGTGCTAGTATCCTAGCGGGAGCCAAAGATACGCAGTATTTT.